What follows are 16 T cell receptor beta chains derived from one specimen sequenced in a study of shared clonotypes between healthy human individuals. TCRdb's table, derived via immunoSEQ multiplex PCR, lists solely in-frame clones and lacks some. This sample has under 2.5 million clones, with about nine tenths found just once. The material sequenced was naive CD4+ T cells from PBMCs. Subset reported: CD45RA+ positively selected. These receptor sequences come from a man between 18 and 29 years old in good health. Some clones in this sample may be carry-over from other donors' samples.

The count of this clone is one. The J gene is TRBJ1-1, the V gene TRBV28; D possibly corresponds to TRBD1 (5 bases). The CDR3 covers 16 residues. Germline CDR1 is MDHEN and CDR2 is SYDVKM. Trimming removed 1 base at V and 3 bases at J, with 15 bases between. CDR3 bases: TGTGCCAGCAGTTTATTGTCTTTTGCACAGGACACTGAAGCTTTCTTT. This translates into CASSLLSFAQDTEAFF.

V is TRBV6-1 and J is TRBJ2-7; TRBD2 agrees at 7 bases. The ends lost 8 bases at V and 5 bases at J; junction bases unmatched: 12. This CDR3 spans 14 amino acids. Germline lookup yields CDR1 MNHNS and CDR2 SASEGT. CDR3: CASLRGGSGNEQYF. CDR3 nucleotides: TGTGCCAGCCTTCGTGGCGGGAGTGGGAACGAGCAGTACTTC.

This clone was recorded once. The chain uses TRBV11-2 and TRBJ2-7; no clear D gene. The CDR3 has 14 residues. Trimming removed 2 bases from V and 2 bases from J, with 10 bases in between. CDR1 is SGHAT, CDR2 FQNNGV, per germline. CDR3: CASSLFSSAYEQYF. The CDR3 DNA reads TGTGCCAGCAGCTTATTCTCCAGCGCCTACGAGCAGTACTTC.

This chain uses TRBV27 with TRBJ1-4, with 9 bases matching TRBD1. V gave up 5 bases and J gave up 8 bases; unmatched junction bases: 9. CDR1 is MNHEY and CDR2 is SMNVEV in the germline V gene (reference sequence). The CDR3 length is 15 residues. The CDR3 protein is CASSPTGTGYEKLFF. The CDR3 DNA sequence: TGTGCCAGCAGTCCTACCGGGACAGGGTACGAAAAACTGTTTTTT. Full variable domain (missing parts from reference TRBV27 and TRBJ1-4): EAQVTQNPRYLITVTGKKLTVTCSQNMNHEYMSWYRQDPGLGLRQIYYSMNVEVTDKGDVPEGYKVSRKEKRNFPLILESPSPNQTSLYFCASSPTGTGYEKLFFGSGTQLSVL.

A word on this clone: This sample also contains other DNA sequences that code for the same CDR3. The V gene is TRBV9, the J gene TRBJ2-1; unclear D gene. CDR1 is SGDLS, CDR2 YYNGEE, per germline. The CDR3 covers 13 residues. Trimming stripped 0 bases from V and 7 bases from J, with 8 bases between. The CDR3, as DNA: TGTGCCAGCAGCGTAGACGGACGGAATGAGCAGTTCTTC. Amino acid sequence: CASSVDGRNEQFF.

The rearrangement uses TRBV5-6 and TRBJ2-5; perhaps TRBD2 as D (6 bases). Germline values: CDR1 SGHDT, CDR2 YYEEEE. The CDR3 is 15 residues long. Trimming removed 0 bases at V and 4 bases at J, with 13 bases between. The CDR3 here is CASSLGGTRRETQYF. CDR3 DNA sequence: TGTGCCAGCAGCTTGGGCGGGACTCGACGAGAGACCCAGTACTTC. The full variable domain, with the rest looked up from reference TRBV5-6 and TRBJ2-5, is DAGVTQSPTHLIKTRGQQVTLRCSPKSGHDTVSWYQQALGQGPQFIFQYYEEEERQRGNFPDRFSGHQFPNYSSELNVNALLLGDSALYLCASSLGGTRRETQYFGPGTRLLVL.

The chain employs TRBV6-5 and TRBJ1-2; TRBD1 might be the D (6 bases). V gave up 4 bases and J gave up 5 bases, with 20 bases separating them. This CDR3 region has 16 residues. Germline values: CDR1 MNHEY, CDR2 SVGAGI. The CDR3 loop is CASSLRRGQSIYGYTF. CDR3 DNA sequence: TGTGCCAGCAGTTTAAGGAGAGGACAGTCCATTTATGGCTACACCTTC.

J is TRBJ1-1 and V is TRBV6-6; D is perhaps TRBD1 (6 bases). V was trimmed by 6 bases and J by 4 bases, leaving 12 bases between them. Germline lookup yields CDR1 MNHNY and CDR2 SVGAGI (reference sequence). CDR3 length: 13 amino acids. The CDR3 is CASSTGTPTEAFF. CDR3 nucleotides: TGTGCCAGCAGCACCGGGACACCCACTGAAGCTTTCTTT.

As to this clone: Distinct nucleotide sequences in the sample also encode this CDR3. The V gene is TRBV7-2, the J gene TRBJ2-7; 8 nucleotides line up with TRBD1. This CDR3 is 14 amino acids long. Germline CDR1 and CDR2: SGHTA and FQGNSA. V was pared by 5 bases and J by 3 bases, with 6 bases of the junction left unmatched. Here the CDR3 DNA reads TGTGCCAGCAGCATCGGACAGGGAGGCTACGAGCAGTACTTC. Amino acid sequence: CASSIGQGGYEQYF.

Remarks on this clone: Other nucleotide sequences from this sample produce the same CDR3. The chain links TRBV28 to TRBJ2-6; a possible D gene is TRBD2 (5 bases). The germline V gene has CDR1 MDHEN and CDR2 SYDVKM. V was pared by 2 bases and J by 4 bases, with 9 bases between. This CDR3 has 15 residues. The CDR3 DNA reads TGTGCCAGCAGTTTACGGGGTGCAGGGGCCAACGTCCTGACTTTC. Translation: CASSLRGAGANVLTF.

This chain connects TRBV7-3 to TRBJ2-3; no definite D call. V lost 2 bases to trimming and J lost 4 bases, with 10 bases between them. The CDR3 totals 14 residues. The germline gives CDR1 SGHTA, CDR2 FQGTGA. The CDR3 protein is CASSLLGGADTQYF. Written as DNA, the CDR3 is TGTGCCAGCAGCTTACTGGGCGGCGCAGATACGCAGTATTTT.

This sequence joins TRBV28 and TRBJ2-5; TRBD2 might be the D (5 bases). CDR1 and CDR2 from the germline V gene are MDHEN and SYDVKM. Trimming cost V 7 bases and J 5 bases, with 14 bases left between them. The CDR3 has 13 residues. The CDR3 nucleotides are TGTGCCAGCACCTTTGGTCCGGGGGAGACCCAGTACTTC. Protein product: CASTFGPGETQYF.

The chain uses TRBV5-4 and TRBJ1-2, with TRBD1 matching over 9 bases. Germline V gene lookup returns CDR1 SGHNT and CDR2 YYREEE (reference sequence). J gave up 7 bases and V 0 bases, and 10 bases lay outside the gene matches. This CDR3 has 16 amino acids. In DNA, the CDR3 is TGTGCCAGCAGCTTGGCCCTCCAGCAGGGACAGGGTGGCTACACCTTC. It specifies CASSLALQQGQGGYTF. The full variable domain, rest sourced from reference TRBV5-4 and TRBJ1-2, is ETGVTQSPTHLIKTRGQQVTLRCSSQSGHNTVSWYQQALGQGPQFIFQYYREEENGRGNFPPRFSGLQFPNYSSELNVNALELDDSALYLCASSLALQQGQGGYTFGSGTRLTVV.

The chain combines TRBV9 with TRBJ2-2; D gene uncertain. CDR3 size: 13 residues. V lost 0 bases to trimming and J lost 8 bases, with 8 bases between them. Germline assignment: CDR1 SGDLS and CDR2 YYNGEE. CDR3 loop: CASSVDPLGELFF. In DNA form, the CDR3 reads TGTGCCAGCAGCGTAGATCCATTGGGGGAGCTGTTTTTT.

The chain recombines TRBV30 with TRBJ2-5; the D is unclear. The CDR3 runs 11 residues. The germline gives CDR1 GTSNPN, CDR2 SVGIG (reference sequence). V lost 7 bases, J lost 7 bases, and 13 bases lay in between. The CDR3 reads CAYLRLGTQYF. CDR3 bases: TGTGCCTACTTAAGGCTGGGGACCCAGTACTTC.

The chain recombines TRBV7-8 with TRBJ2-7; D is unclear. This CDR3 is 14 amino acids long. The V gene's germline CDR1 is SGHVS and CDR2 FQNEAQ. The V end lost 3 bases, the J end lost 3 bases, and 12 bases lay between the germline ends. The CDR3 coding sequence is TGTGCCAGCAGCTTCTCGTTCCCGGGCTACGAGCAGTACTTC. Its protein product is CASSFSFPGYEQYF.